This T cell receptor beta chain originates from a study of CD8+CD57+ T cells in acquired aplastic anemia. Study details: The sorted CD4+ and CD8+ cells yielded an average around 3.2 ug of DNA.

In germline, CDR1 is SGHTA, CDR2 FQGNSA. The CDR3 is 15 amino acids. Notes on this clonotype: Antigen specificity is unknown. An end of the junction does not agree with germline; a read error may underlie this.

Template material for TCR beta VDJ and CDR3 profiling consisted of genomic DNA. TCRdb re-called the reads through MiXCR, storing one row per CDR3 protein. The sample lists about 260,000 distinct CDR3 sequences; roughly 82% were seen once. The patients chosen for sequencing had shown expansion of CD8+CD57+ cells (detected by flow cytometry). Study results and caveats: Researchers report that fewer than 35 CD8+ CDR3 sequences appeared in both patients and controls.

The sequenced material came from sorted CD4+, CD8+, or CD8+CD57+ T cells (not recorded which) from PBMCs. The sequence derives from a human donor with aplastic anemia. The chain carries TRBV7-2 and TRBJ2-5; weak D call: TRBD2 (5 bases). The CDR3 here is CASSFTGGRGKTHYF. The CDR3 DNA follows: TGTGCCAGCAGCTTTACCGGAGGTCGCGGAAAGACCCATTACTTC. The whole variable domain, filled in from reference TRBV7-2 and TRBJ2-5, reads GAGVSQSPSNKVTEKGKDVELRCDPISGHTALYWYRQSLGQGLEFLIYFQGNSAPDKSGLPSDRFSAERTGGSVSTLTIQRTQQEDSAVYLCASSFTGGRGKTHYFGPGTRLLVL.